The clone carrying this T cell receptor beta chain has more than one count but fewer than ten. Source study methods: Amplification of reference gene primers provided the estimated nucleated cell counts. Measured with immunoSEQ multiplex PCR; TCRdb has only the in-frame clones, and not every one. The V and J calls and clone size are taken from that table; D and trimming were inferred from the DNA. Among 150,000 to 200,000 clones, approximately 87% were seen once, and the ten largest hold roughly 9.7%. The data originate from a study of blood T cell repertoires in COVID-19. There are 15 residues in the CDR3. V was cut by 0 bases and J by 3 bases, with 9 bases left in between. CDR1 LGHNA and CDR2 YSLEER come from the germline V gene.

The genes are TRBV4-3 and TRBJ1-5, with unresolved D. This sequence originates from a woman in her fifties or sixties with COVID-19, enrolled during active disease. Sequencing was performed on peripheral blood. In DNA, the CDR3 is TGCGCCAGCAGCCAAGATGGTCAGTTCAATCAGCCCCAGCATTTT. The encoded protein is CASSQDGQFNQPQHF.